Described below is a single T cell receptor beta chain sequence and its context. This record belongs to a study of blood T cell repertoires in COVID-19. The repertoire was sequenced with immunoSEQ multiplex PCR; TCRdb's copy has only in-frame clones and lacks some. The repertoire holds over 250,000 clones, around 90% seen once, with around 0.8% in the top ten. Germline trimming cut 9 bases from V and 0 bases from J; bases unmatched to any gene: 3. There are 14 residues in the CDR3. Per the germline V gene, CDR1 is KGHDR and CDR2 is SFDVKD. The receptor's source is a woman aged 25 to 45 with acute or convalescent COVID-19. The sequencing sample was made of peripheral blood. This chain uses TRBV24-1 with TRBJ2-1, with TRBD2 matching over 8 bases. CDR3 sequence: CATESGGSYNEQFF. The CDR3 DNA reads TGTGCCACCGAAAGCGGGGGCTCCTACAATGAGCAGTTCTTC.